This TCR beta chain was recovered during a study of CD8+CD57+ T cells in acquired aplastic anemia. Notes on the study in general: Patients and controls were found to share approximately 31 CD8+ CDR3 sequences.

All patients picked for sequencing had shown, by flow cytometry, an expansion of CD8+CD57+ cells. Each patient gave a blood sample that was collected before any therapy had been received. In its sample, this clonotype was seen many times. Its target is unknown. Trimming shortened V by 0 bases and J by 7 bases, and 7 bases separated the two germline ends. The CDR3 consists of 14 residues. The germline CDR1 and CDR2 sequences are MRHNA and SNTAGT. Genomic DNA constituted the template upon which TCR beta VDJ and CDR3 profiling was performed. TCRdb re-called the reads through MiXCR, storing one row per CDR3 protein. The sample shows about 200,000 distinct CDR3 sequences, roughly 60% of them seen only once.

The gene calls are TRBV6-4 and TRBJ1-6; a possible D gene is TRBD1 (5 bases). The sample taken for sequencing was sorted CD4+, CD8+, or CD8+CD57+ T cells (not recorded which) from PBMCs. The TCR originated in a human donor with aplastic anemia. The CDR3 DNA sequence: TGTGCCAGCAGTGACTCGTGGGGGAATTCACCCCTCCACTTT. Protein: CASSDSWGNSPLHF.